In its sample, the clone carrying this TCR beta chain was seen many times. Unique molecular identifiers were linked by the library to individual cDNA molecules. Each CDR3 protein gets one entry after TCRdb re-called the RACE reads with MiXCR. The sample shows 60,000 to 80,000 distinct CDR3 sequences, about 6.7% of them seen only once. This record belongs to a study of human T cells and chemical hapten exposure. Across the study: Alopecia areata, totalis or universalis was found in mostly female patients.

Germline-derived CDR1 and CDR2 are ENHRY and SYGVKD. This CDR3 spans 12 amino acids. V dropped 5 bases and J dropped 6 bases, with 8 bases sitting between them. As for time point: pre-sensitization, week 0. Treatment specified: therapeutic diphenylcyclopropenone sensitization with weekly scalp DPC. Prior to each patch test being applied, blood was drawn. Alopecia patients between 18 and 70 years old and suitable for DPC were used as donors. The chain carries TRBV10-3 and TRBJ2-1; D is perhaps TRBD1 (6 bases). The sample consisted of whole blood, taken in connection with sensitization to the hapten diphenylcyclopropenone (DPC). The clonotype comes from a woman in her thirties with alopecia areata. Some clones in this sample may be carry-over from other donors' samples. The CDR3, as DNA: TGTGCCATCAGTAAGGACAGCAATGAGCAGTTCTTC. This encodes CAISKDSNEQFF.